This passage covers 2 T cell receptor beta chains from one sample sequenced in a study of vaccination effects on CD4 cells after COVID-19. Assay used: immunoSEQ multiplex PCR; TCRdb lists only in-frame clones, some missing. The table has roughly 34,000 clones, less than 85% seen once. No antigens are known for them. Researchers isolated CD4+ T cells once ten to eleven days of culture had elapsed. Sample: CD4+ T cells from PBMCs cultured without peptide, taken before COVID-19 vaccination. All receptors come from a human donor who received a COVID-19 vaccine.

The V and J genes are TRBV27 and TRBJ2-7; 7 nucleotides match TRBD2. CDR1 and CDR2 from the germline V gene are MNHEY and SMNVEV (reference sequence). V gave up 3 bases and J gave up 5 bases; unmatched junction bases: 10. This CDR3 is 15 amino acids long. This CDR3 is CASSLLGRRGDEQYF. CDR3 coding DNA: TGTGCCAGCAGTTTGCTTGGGCGCCGGGGGGACGAGCAGTACTTC.

The chain employs TRBV9 and TRBJ2-2; 9 bases fit TRBD1. Germline loops: CDR1 SGDLS, CDR2 YYNGEE. V dropped 6 bases and J dropped 1; count of bases not matched to a gene: 4. This CDR3 is 15 amino acids long. The CDR3 sequence is CASKRTGENTGELFF. The CDR3 nucleotides are TGTGCCAGCAAGAGGACAGGGGAGAACACCGGGGAGCTGTTTTTT.